This T cell receptor (beta chain) was sequenced during a study of blood T cell repertoires in COVID-19. Background on the study: Donors in the United States, Italy and Spain gave samples during acute or convalescent COVID-19.

Deletions cut 5 bases from V and 5 bases from J, with 10 bases between. This CDR3 comprises 13 residues. Looked up from germline, CDR1 is MDHEN and CDR2 is SYDVKM. Original methodology: Estimates of nucleated cell counts were drawn from the amplification of reference gene primers. Clones were read by immunoSEQ multiplex PCR, and TCRdb kept only the in-frame ones, dropping some. V, J and clone size are taken as reported in that table, and D and trimming were inferred from the DNA itself. The data show 250,000 to 350,000 clones, roughly 89% seen once. The TCR was taken from a woman aged 18-29 years with acute COVID-19. Material: PBMCs or T cells enriched from blood (not recorded which). J is TRBJ1-5 and V is TRBV28; D possibly corresponds to TRBD1 (5 bases). This CDR3 reads CASSQTGDQPQHF. The CDR3 DNA is TGTGCCAGCAGTCAGACGGGGGATCAGCCCCAGCATTTT.